The 9 T cell receptor beta chains below all came from one sample that was sequenced in a study of metastatic and nonmetastatic thyroid tumors. Before thyroid surgery, none of the patients had received any treatment. TCRdb called clones again from the PCR reads with MiXCR. The sample shows some 20,000 clones, 35% to 40% of them seen only once. Sequences were obtained from tumor tissue. The receptors shown here come from a female donor with papillary thyroid cancer or a benign thyroid nodule (not recorded which). Some clones in this sample may be carry-over from other donors' samples.

The J gene is TRBJ2-7, the V gene TRBV5-1; 8 bases match TRBD1. Germline CDR1 is SGHRS and CDR2 is YFSETQ. This CDR3 is 15 amino acids long. The J segment lost 0 bases and the V segment lost 2 bases, leaving 4 bases of the junction unmatched. The CDR3 spells CASSFTGGSSYEQYF. As DNA, the CDR3 is TGCGCCAGCAGCTTCACAGGGGGATCCTCCTACGAGCAGTACTTC.

The J gene is TRBJ2-6, the V gene TRBV20-1; D remains unclear. CDR3 length: 16 residues. V was shortened by 6 bases and J by 0 bases, with 15 bases between the two germline ends. Germline CDR1 reads DFQATT; CDR2 reads SNEGSKA (reference sequence). This CDR3 is CSAQGSTYSGANVLTF. The CDR3 region has the DNA TGCAGTGCCCAAGGAAGTACATACTCTGGGGCCAACGTCCTGACTTTC.

The V gene is TRBV18, the J gene TRBJ1-2, with a weak D call TRBD1 (6 bases). V lost 2 bases and J 8 bases, leaving 12 bases between the germline ends. The CDR3 is made up of 13 amino acids. Germline values: CDR1 KGHSH, CDR2 LQKENI. This CDR3 reads CASSPDRSVGYTF. DNA of the CDR3: TGTGCCAGCTCACCAGACAGGAGCGTAGGCTACACCTTC.

The V call is TRBV11-2, the J call TRBJ2-3; 8 positions match TRBD2. CDR1 SGHAT and CDR2 FQNNGV come from the germline V gene. There are 16 residues in the CDR3. V dropped 7 bases and J dropped 6; count of bases not matched to a gene: 15. In DNA, the CDR3 is TGTGCCAGCACTCTTGACGTGGCGGGAGGAGTGGATACGCAGTATTTT. Its translation is CASTLDVAGGVDTQYF.

The V gene is TRBV9, the J gene TRBJ2-7, with D perhaps being TRBD1 or TRBD2 (5 bases each). This CDR3 is 15 amino acids long. The germline gives CDR1 SGDLS, CDR2 YYNGEE. Trimming took off 0 bases at V and 3 bases at J, with 13 bases between the two ends. The CDR3 protein is CASSVDWGPSYEQYF. CDR3 in DNA: TGTGCCAGCAGCGTAGACTGGGGACCAAGCTACGAGCAGTACTTC.

The rearrangement joins TRBV7-9 to TRBJ2-5, with D unresolved. Germline assignment: CDR1 SEHNR and CDR2 FQNEAQ (reference sequence). V was trimmed by 3 bases and J by 4 bases, leaving 12 bases between them. The CDR3 is made up of 14 amino acids. Here the CDR3 reads CASSLNGLGETQYF. DNA of the CDR3: TGTGCCAGCAGCTTGAACGGTTTGGGAGAGACCCAGTACTTC.

This clone has only a few counts. CDR3 sequence reads: CASSLYPDYINQPQHF. Written as DNA, the CDR3 is TGTGCCAGCAGTTTATACCCGGATTATATCAATCAGCCCCAGCATTTT. V and J are TRBV28 and TRBJ1-5; D unresolved. CDR1 is MDHEN, CDR2 SYDVKM, per germline. V dropped 1 base and J dropped 3 bases, with 13 bases sitting between them. CDR3 size: 16 residues.

About this clone itself: The junction and the germline gene differ at one end; a read error may be behind it. The chain uses TRBV2 and TRBJ2-1; 11 bases align to TRBD2. In germline, CDR1 is SNHLY, CDR2 FYNNEI. This CDR3 is built from 15 residues. The CDR3 protein is CASSPGTSGYNEQSF. The CDR3 DNA reads TGTGCCAGCAGCCCCGGGACTAGCGGTTACAATGAGCAGTCCTTC.

The table lists this clone with a few counts. This chain uses TRBV12-3 or TRBV12-4 with TRBJ2-7; a possible D gene is TRBD2 (7 bases). The ends were cut back, 9 bases at V and 8 bases at J, with 20 bases in the middle. The CDR3 contains 13 residues. The CDR3 reads CASRGGIPPKQYF. The CDR3 DNA reads TGTGCCAGTAGGGGGGGGATCCCCCCAAAGCAGTACTTC.